This TCR beta chain was recovered during a study of read filtering for tumor transcriptome and immune sequencing. Study information: Under ten patients were R-ISS I, roughly 17 were R-ISS II, about seven were R-ISS III. Whole-study results and caveats: Compared with RNA-seq, IR-seq gave much higher clonotype depth and reliability.

In germline, CDR1 is SGHDT, CDR2 YYEEEE. Trimming pared 0 bases from V and 3 bases from J, leaving 16 bases between. CDR3 length: 16 residues. The library was built from 400 ng RNA with molecular barcoded adaptors for alpha/delta and beta/gamma chains. TCRdb re-called the reads through MiXCR, storing one row per CDR3 protein. Of 100,000 to 150,000 distinct CDR3 sequences in the sample, approximately 12% were seen once. As for this clonotype: What it binds is unknown.

The source of this sequence is a donor aged 40 or older with multiple myeloma. The sample was a population of CD138-negative cells sorted from bone marrow. The rearrangement joins TRBV5-6 to TRBJ2-7; D gene ambiguous. CDR3 region: CASSLGALFPHYEQYF. CDR3 coding DNA: TGTGCCAGCAGCTTGGGAGCGTTGTTCCCCCACTACGAGCAGTACTTC.